The sequence of this T cell receptor (beta chain) was determined in a study of blood T cell repertoires in COVID-19. TCRdb keeps only in-frame clones here, not all; method: immunoSEQ multiplex PCR. The table has over 55,000 clones, about 80% seen once; the top ten hold roughly 10%. A few counts support this clone. The CDR3 totals 15 residues. Germline V gives CDR1 LNHDA, CDR2 SQIVND (reference sequence). V lost 7 bases, J lost 5 bases, and 7 bases stayed unmatched. The material sequenced was peripheral blood. The gene calls are TRBV19 and TRBJ2-7, with 14 nucleotides matching TRBD2. This sequence originates from a man in his forties or fifties with COVID-19, enrolled during active disease. As DNA, the CDR3 is TGTGCCAGTATTAGACTAGCGGGAGGGGGACACGAGCAGTACTTC. Protein product: CASIRLAGGGHEQYF.